The following is a TCR beta chain sequence with its context. This clonotype was seen at least ten times. Its antigen is unknown. Nothing much larger sits one base from this clone, and base qualities are not available. These data are taken from a study of T cells in Graves' hyperthyroidism and ophthalmopathy (dated by TCRdb to between 2018 and 2020). A note on the overall study: Peripheral blood was collected at initial diagnosis, before any treatment. The approximately 90 discovery patients were randomly split 7:3 into training and test sets. The paper reports TCR Vbeta CDR3 sequencing of over 130 peripheral blood samples: 43 ophthalmopathy, under 80 hyperthyroidism and some 17 progressor patients. Thyroid tissue and blood T-cell repertoires from about six Graves' hyperthyroidism patients were also compared in the study. An independent validation cohort of under 20 hyperthyroidism patients and about 15 patients who later progressed to ophthalmopathy tested prospective prediction of ophthalmopathy. Once sampling was done, hyperthyroidism patients were given methimazole at a starting dose of 30 mg daily, whereas ophthalmopathy patients were given high-dose intravenous methylprednisolone. To identify TCR V-J signatures that set the groups apart, the researchers used a discovery cohort of 90 to 100 patients, made up of under 45 with Graves' ophthalmopathy and some 56 with stable Graves' hyperthyroidism.

The germline ends are 11 bases apart after V is trimmed by 5 bases and J by 1 base. Sequences SNHLY (CDR1) and FYNNEI (CDR2) are obtained from the germline V gene. The CDR3 runs 15 amino acids, cysteine and phenylalanine included. Left in the record is the CDR3 DNA by itself, 45 bases read in frame from the first base. Findings and caveats that apply to the study as a whole: Sample size was not statistically predetermined, and blinding of investigators to group allocation was not performed. In validation, the model predicted progression to ophthalmopathy a median of approximately 6.6 months before onset, with around 70% sensitivity and 72.22% specificity. Blood samples also contained most of the expanded thyroid clonotypes (frequency above 0.001), which suggests that blood repertoires may reflect thyroid immune responses. A 13 V-J signature model separated ophthalmopathy from stable hyperthyroidism, with around 91% sensitivity and roughly 84% specificity in cross-validation and 80%/75% in testing.

The TCR beta CDR3 regions were amplified from the RNA transcripts. The first round of RT-PCR for the TCR CDR3 was performed with the HTBI primer set and the Qiagen OneStep RT-PCR kit. A second multiplex PCR round built the libraries, followed by size selection and purification. The libraries were sequenced on an Illumina HiSeq2000 using paired-end 100 bp reads. Concerning the study's data processing: SOAPnuke was used to process the raw data, with reads discarded if the reads contained adapters or uncalled bases, had a mean Phred below 15, or lacked an exact constant-primer or identifier match. COPE v1.2.5 was used to merge the high-quality paired reads, and each unique nucleotide sequence was defined as a clonotype. Clonotypes were aligned to IMGT TRBV, TRBD and TRBJ reference segments using MiTCR v1.1. The analysis was restricted to V-J combinations with a frequency above 0.0001, which together covered approximately 99% of the repertoires. A TCS score was defined as the ratio of F50 (clonal expansion) to E x V (chaos), with BLOSUM62-based TCRdist applied between CDR3 peptides within each V-J. Welch's t-statistics and random forest reduced 500 to 650 V-J features to around 14, which were used in a naive Bayes classifier (R e1071). TCRdb passed the public sequencing reads through fastp at Q25 and MiXCR, retaining productive beta sequences. Here each entry gathers all rows of one CDR3 protein and keeps the most common genes and DNA. TCRdb, not the original authors, processed these V and J calls. The sample profile shows approximately 380,000 distinct CDR3 sequences; approximately 17% of them were found once. Clones ranked in the top ten supply around two fifths of the sample.

In the ophthalmopathy patients, disease was moderately to severely active, with a Clinical Activity Score of 3 or more, a NOSPECS grade of 4 or more, and a duration of less than 3 months. Exclusion was applied to patients with uncontrolled infections, other autoimmune diseases, pregnancy or lactation. Diagnoses relied on clinical symptoms, serum thyroxine and TRAb, thyroid ultrasound and orbital computed tomography. Ficoll-Paque density gradient centrifugation was used to isolate PBMCs from 8 to 10 ml of fresh peripheral blood. Total RNA was extracted using Trizol reagent, and RNA quality was assessed on an Agilent 2100 Bioanalyzer.

This clonotype was sampled from a man younger than 30 with Graves' ophthalmopathy. Recombination joined TRBV2 with TRBJ2-2; TRBD1 is a weak D gene call, 5 bases matching. What was sequenced was blood. The nucleotide sequence reads as follows: TGTGCCAGCAGTCGACAGAACAAGAACACCGGGGAGCTGTTTTTT. The resulting protein is CASSRQNKNTGELFF.